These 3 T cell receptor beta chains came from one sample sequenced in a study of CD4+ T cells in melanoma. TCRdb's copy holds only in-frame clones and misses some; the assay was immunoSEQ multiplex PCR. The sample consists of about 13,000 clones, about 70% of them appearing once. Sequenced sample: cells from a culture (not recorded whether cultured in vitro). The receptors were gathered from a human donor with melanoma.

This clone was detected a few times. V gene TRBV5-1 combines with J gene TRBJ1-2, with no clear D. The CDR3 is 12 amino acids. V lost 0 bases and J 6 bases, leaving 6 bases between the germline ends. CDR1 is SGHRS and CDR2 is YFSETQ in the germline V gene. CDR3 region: CASSLGRDGYTF. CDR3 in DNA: TGCGCCAGCAGCTTGGGTAGGGATGGCTACACCTTC.

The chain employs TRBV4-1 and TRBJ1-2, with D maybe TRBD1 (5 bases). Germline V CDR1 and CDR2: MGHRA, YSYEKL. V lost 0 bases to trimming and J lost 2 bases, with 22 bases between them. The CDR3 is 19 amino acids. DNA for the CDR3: TGCGCCAGCAGCCAAGATGTTCGAGGGGCCTCCCTCGGGAACTATGGCTACACCTTC. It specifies CASSQDVRGASLGNYGYTF.

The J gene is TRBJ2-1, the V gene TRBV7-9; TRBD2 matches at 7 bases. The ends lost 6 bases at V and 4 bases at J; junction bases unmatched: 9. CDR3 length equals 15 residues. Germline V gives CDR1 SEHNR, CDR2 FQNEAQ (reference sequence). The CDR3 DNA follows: TGTGCCAGCAGTCTTCTAGCGGTGCCGTACAATGAGCAGTTCTTC. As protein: CASSLLAVPYNEQFF.